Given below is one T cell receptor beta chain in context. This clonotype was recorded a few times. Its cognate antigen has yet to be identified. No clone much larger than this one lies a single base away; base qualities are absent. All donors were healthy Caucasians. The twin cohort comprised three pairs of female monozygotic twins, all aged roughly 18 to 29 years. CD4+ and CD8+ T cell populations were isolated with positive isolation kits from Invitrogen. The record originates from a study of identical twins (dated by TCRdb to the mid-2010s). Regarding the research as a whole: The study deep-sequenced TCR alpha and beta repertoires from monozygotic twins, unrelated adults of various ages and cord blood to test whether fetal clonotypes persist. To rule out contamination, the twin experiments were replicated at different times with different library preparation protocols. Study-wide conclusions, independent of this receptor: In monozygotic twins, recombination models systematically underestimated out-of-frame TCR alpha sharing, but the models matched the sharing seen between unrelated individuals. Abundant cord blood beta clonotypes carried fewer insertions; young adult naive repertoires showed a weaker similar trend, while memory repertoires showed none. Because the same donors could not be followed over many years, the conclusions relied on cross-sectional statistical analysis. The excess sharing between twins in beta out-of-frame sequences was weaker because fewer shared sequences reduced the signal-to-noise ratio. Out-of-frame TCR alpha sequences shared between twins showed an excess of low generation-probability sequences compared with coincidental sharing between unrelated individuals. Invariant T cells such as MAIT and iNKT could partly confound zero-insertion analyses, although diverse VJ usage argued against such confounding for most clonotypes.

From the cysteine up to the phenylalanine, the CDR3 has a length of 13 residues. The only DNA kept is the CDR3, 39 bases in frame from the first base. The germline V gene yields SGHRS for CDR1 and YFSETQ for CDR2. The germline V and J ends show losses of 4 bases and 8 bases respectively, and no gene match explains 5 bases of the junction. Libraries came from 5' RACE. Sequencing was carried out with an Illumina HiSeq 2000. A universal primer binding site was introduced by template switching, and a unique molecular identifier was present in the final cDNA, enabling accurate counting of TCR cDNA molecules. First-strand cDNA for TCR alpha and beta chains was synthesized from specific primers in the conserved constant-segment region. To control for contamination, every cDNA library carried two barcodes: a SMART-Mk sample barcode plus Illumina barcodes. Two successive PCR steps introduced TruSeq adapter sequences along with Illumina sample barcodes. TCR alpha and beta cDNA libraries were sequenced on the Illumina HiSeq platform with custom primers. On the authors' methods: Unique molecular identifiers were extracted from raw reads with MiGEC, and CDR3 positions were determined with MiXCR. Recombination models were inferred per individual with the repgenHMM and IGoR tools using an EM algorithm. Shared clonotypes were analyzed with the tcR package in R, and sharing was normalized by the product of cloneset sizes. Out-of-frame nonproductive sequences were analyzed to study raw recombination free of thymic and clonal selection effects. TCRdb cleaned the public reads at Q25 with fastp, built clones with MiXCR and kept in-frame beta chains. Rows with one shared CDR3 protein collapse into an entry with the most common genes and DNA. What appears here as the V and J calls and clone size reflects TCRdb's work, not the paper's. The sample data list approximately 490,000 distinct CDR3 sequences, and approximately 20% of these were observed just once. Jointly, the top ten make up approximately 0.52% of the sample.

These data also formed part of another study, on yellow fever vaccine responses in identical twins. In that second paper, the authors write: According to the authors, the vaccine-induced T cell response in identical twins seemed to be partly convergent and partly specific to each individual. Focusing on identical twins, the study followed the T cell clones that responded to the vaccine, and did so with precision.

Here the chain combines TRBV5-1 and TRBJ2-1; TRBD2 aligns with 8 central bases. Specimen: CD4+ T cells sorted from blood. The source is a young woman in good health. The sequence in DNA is TGCGCCAGCAGCGAGGCGGGGGGCGATGAGCAGTTCTTC. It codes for CASSEAGGDEQFF.